The next 27 T cell receptor beta chains were all read from a single sample in a study of control samples from healthy donors and cancer patients (dated by TCRdb to the early 2020s). The library was produced with the immunoSEQ multiplex PCR assay. In TCRdb, the immuneACCESS table is reduced to in-frame sequences with V and J assigned. These tables do not hold every clone; where another copy was compared, an unresolved V gene accounts for under half, and the others remain unexplained. The sample records roughly 30,000 clones, approximately 95% of which are singletons. The ten largest account for around 1.6% of the sample. Sequenced material: PBMCs. These TCRs come from a man aged 35-49 years with colorectal cancer.

This chain uses TRBV6-5 with TRBJ1-2; D not certain. Germline V gene lookup returns CDR1 MNHEY and CDR2 SVGAGI. Between the trimmed V and J ends, which lost 5 bases and 4 bases, there was a span of 17 bases. The CDR3 sequence is 15 residues long. The CDR3 nucleotides read TGTGCCAGCAGTCCCTCTGGCGGGAGGGTCTATGGCTACACCTTC. Protein: CASSPSGGRVYGYTF.

The chain is built from TRBV2 and TRBJ2-5, with 8 bases that match TRBD1. The CDR3 is made up of 13 amino acids. V was pared by 6 bases and J by 4 bases, with 4 bases of the junction left unmatched. Germline CDR1 SNHLY, CDR2 FYNNEI. The CDR3 region has the DNA TGTGCCAGCAGGGCGGACAGGGTAGAGACCCAGTACTTC. Its translation is CASRADRVETQYF.

The chain couples TRBV3-1 (or the pseudogene TRBV3-2) to TRBJ2-3; 11 bases agree with TRBD2. V dropped 6 bases and J dropped 4; count of bases not matched to a gene: 6. This CDR3 contains 15 residues. Germline CDR1 is LGHDT and CDR2 is YNNKEL (reference sequence). The CDR3 spells CASSFSGGAADTQYF. The CDR3 DNA follows: TGTGCCAGCAGTTTTAGCGGGGGGGCGGCAGATACGCAGTATTTT.

The chain recombines TRBV5-5 with TRBJ1-2; D is unclear. V was clipped by 0 bases and J by 8 bases, with 11 bases between them. The CDR3 has 13 residues. Germline V CDR1 and CDR2: SGHKS, YYEKEE (reference sequence). As DNA, the CDR3 is TGTGCCAGCAGCTTGGGATGGCAGAAAGGCTACACCTTC. Translating gives CASSLGWQKGYTF.

V is TRBV5-1 and J is TRBJ2-2; perhaps TRBD2 as D (5 bases). With 1 base removed from V and 5 bases from J, the gap between germline ends came to 6 bases. From germline, CDR1 is SGHRS and CDR2 YFSETQ. The CDR3 is made up of 13 amino acids. The CDR3 sequence is CASSLTGTGELFF. The CDR3 bases are TGCGCCAGCAGCTTGACGGGGACCGGGGAGCTGTTTTTT.

This chain links TRBV9 with TRBJ1-2; D is undetermined. This CDR3 region has 16 residues. The germline V gene encodes CDR1 SGDLS and CDR2 YYNGEE. The V and J ends lost 0 bases and 0 bases respectively, with 12 bases between them. The CDR3 DNA sequence: TGTGCCAGCAGCGTAGCTACCAGGCCTGCTAACTATGGCTACACCTTC. It encodes CASSVATRPANYGYTF.

V and J are TRBV4-2 and TRBJ2-1; TRBD2 agrees at 9 bases. This CDR3 is 16 amino acids long. Trimming at V came to 1 base and at J to 5 bases, leaving 6 bases not matched to a gene. In germline, CDR1 is LGHNA, CDR2 YNFKEQ. CDR3 DNA: TGTGCCAGCAGCCAAGTCTCCGGACTAGCGCACAATGAGCAGTTCTTC. Translated: CASSQVSGLAHNEQFF.

The genes are TRBV7-9 and TRBJ2-5; D may correspond to TRBD1 or TRBD2 (6 bases each). CDR1 and CDR2 from the germline V gene are SEHNR and FQNEAQ (reference sequence). V shed 0 bases and J shed 5 bases, with 7 bases lying between them. There are 13 residues in the CDR3. CDR3: CASSLAGGETQYF. The CDR3 DNA reads as TGTGCCAGCAGCTTAGCGGGGGGCGAGACCCAGTACTTC.

V and J are TRBV28 and TRBJ2-7; D is perhaps TRBD1 or TRBD2 (6 bases each). V lost 5 bases to trimming and J lost 3 bases, with 14 bases between them. The CDR3 covers 14 residues. Germline CDR1 reads MDHEN; CDR2 reads SYDVKM. The CDR3, as DNA: TGTGCCAGCAGTAGGGCAGGGGAGGACTACGAGCAGTACTTC. It is translated as CASSRAGEDYEQYF.

V usage is TRBV5-1 and J usage is TRBJ1-1; D is unresolved. The CDR3 length is 16 residues. Trimming removed 1 base at V and 0 bases at J, with 13 bases between. Germline values: CDR1 SGHRS, CDR2 YFSETQ. The CDR3 sequence: CASSLLGSTMNTEAFF. DNA of the CDR3: TGCGCCAGCAGCTTGTTGGGCAGCACAATGAACACTGAAGCTTTCTTT.

The chain uses TRBV5-1 and TRBJ2-7; D remains ambiguous. CDR1 and CDR2 (germline): SGHRS, YFSETQ. The CDR3 runs 14 residues. V lost 0 bases and J 2 bases, leaving 9 bases between the germline ends. This CDR3 reads CASSLGEGTYEQYF. DNA of the CDR3: TGCGCCAGCAGCTTGGGGGAAGGCACCTACGAGCAGTACTTC.

This clone was seen only a few times. V and J are TRBV5-1 and TRBJ2-7, with 9 bases aligning to TRBD1. Germline trimming cut 3 bases from V and 0 bases from J; bases unmatched to any gene: 4. The germline CDR1 and CDR2 sequences are SGHRS and YFSETQ. The CDR3 has 15 amino acids. Here the CDR3 DNA reads TGCGCCAGCAGCTCTTGGACAGGGGCCTCCTACGAGCAGTACTTC. Translated, it gives CASSSWTGASYEQYF.

J is TRBJ1-5 and V is TRBV18, with 12 positions matching TRBD1. V was clipped by 4 bases and J by 0 bases; unmatched bases: 7. This CDR3 contains 18 residues. The germline V gene encodes CDR1 KGHSH and CDR2 LQKENI. The CDR3 nucleotides read TGTGCCAGCTCACAGGGACAGGGGGCTTTTCATAGCAATCAGCCCCAGCATTTT. Translating it yields CASSQGQGAFHSNQPQHF. The full variable domain, rest sourced from reference TRBV18 and TRBJ1-5, is NAGVMQNPRHLVRRRGQEARLRCSPMKGHSHVYWYRQLPEEGLKFMVYLQKENIIDESGMPKERFSAEFPKEGPSILRIQQVVRGDSAAYFCASSQGQGAFHSNQPQHFGDGTRLSIL.

The genes are TRBV5-1 and TRBJ1-2; D call uncertain. This CDR3 contains 13 residues. The germline CDR1 and CDR2 sequences are SGHRS and YFSETQ. Trimming took 0 bases from V and 7 from J, leaving 10 bases between them. The CDR3 DNA reads as TGCGCCAGCAGCTTGGCCTGGGAGGTTGGCTACACCTTC. Amino acid sequence: CASSLAWEVGYTF.

The chain carries TRBV12-5 and TRBJ1-1; D is unclear. The germline V gene has CDR1 LGHNT and CDR2 FRNRAP. V shed 8 bases and J shed 1 base, with 11 bases lying between them. The CDR3 loop spans 13 amino acids. The CDR3 reads CASSHGGNTEAFF. CDR3 DNA: TGTGCTAGTTCTCACGGCGGGAACACTGAAGCTTTCTTT. Looking up the rest from reference TRBV12-5 and TRBJ1-1 gives the full variable domain: DARVTQTPRHKVTEMGQEVTMRCQPILGHNTVFWYRQTMMQGLELLAYFRNRAPLDDSGMPKDRFSAEMPDATLATLKIQPSEPRDSAVYFCASSHGGNTEAFFGQGTRLTVV.

The chain combines TRBV6-5 with TRBJ2-1; D is possibly TRBD1 (6 bases). CDR3 length equals 13 residues. In germline, CDR1 is MNHEY, CDR2 SVGAGI. Trimming stripped 6 bases from V and 4 bases from J, with 10 bases between. CDR3 bases: TGTGCCAGCAGACAGGGCGCGTACAATGAGCAGTTCTTC. It translates to CASRQGAYNEQFF.

This chain connects TRBV5-4 to TRBJ1-4, with TRBD1 identical over 8 bases. V shed 3 bases, J shed 4 bases, and the junction held 5 bases outside the gene matches. Germline values: CDR1 SGHNT, CDR2 YYREEE (reference sequence). This CDR3 region has 15 residues. This CDR3 reads CASSYWTGNNEKLFF. The CDR3 DNA reads as TGTGCCAGCAGCTACTGGACAGGGAATAATGAAAAACTGTTTTTT.

The rearrangement uses TRBV3-1 (or the pseudogene TRBV3-2) and TRBJ1-1; D is possibly TRBD1 (5 bases). V dropped 8 bases and J dropped 4 bases, with 17 bases sitting between them. Germline CDR1 is LGHDT and CDR2 is YNNKEL (reference sequence). This CDR3 spans 14 amino acids. The CDR3 region is CASSGTLRGTEAFF. In DNA form, the CDR3 reads TGTGCCAGCTCCGGGACTTTGAGGGGCACTGAAGCTTTCTTT.

The CDR3 loop is CASSPGTMNTEAFF. The CDR3 DNA sequence: TGTGCCAGTAGTCCAGGGACCATGAACACTGAAGCTTTCTTT. The chain recombines TRBV19 with TRBJ1-1, with D maybe TRBD1 (5 bases). V gave up 5 bases and J gave up 0 bases, with 10 bases separating them. The CDR3 is 14 residues long. The germline CDR1 and CDR2 sequences are LNHDA and SQIVND (reference sequence).

The rearrangement links TRBV11-2 to TRBJ1-3; no clear D. Germline V lookup: CDR1 SGHAT, CDR2 FQNNGV. CDR3 length: 14 residues. V shed 3 bases and J shed 2 bases, with 8 bases lying between them. This chain's CDR3 is CASSFGRTGNTIYF. The DNA for the CDR3 is TGTGCCAGCAGCTTCGGGAGGACTGGAAACACCATATATTTT.

The chain employs TRBV6-5 and TRBJ1-5; no clear D. CDR1 is MNHEY and CDR2 is SVGAGI in the germline V gene. The CDR3 consists of 14 residues. V gave up 6 bases and J gave up 0 bases, with 9 bases separating them. DNA of the CDR3: TGTGCCAGCAGCACCGGGAATAGCAATCAGCCCCAGCATTTT. Residues: CASSTGNSNQPQHF.

Remarks on this clone: The junction departs from the called germline gene at one end, perhaps through a read error. The chain employs TRBV12-3 or TRBV12-4 and TRBJ2-1; D possibly corresponds to TRBD2 (5 bases). This CDR3 is built from 12 residues. The DNA of the CDR3 is TGTGCCAGCAGCTTCGGACTGACGAGGGTGGTCTTC. This codes for CASSFGLTRVVF.

V is TRBV24-1 and J is TRBJ2-2; D uncertain. The CDR3 has 13 residues. Germline CDR1 reads KGHDR; CDR2 reads SFDVKD. V lost 4 bases and J 3 bases, leaving 5 bases between the germline ends. Written as DNA, the CDR3 is TGTGCCACCAGTGACCGCTACACCGGGGAGCTGTTTTTT. Translated: CATSDRYTGELFF.

V gene TRBV7-2 combines with J gene TRBJ2-3; D perhaps matches TRBD1 (5 bases). V lost 4 bases and J lost 2, with 13 bases in between. Per germline, CDR1 SGHTA and CDR2 FQGNSA. This CDR3 spans 15 amino acids. CDR3 amino acids: CASSSLTAHTDTQYF. CDR3 coding DNA: TGTGCCAGCAGCTCCCTGACAGCCCACACAGATACGCAGTATTTT.

The V gene is TRBV27, the J gene TRBJ1-5; D is unresolved. The CDR3 extends over 13 amino acids. Looked up from germline, CDR1 is MNHEY and CDR2 is SMNVEV (reference sequence). V was trimmed by 3 bases and J by 7 bases, leaving 10 bases between them. The CDR3 loop is CASSFMIDQPQHF. CDR3 nucleotide sequence: TGTGCCAGCAGTTTTATGATCGACCAGCCCCAGCATTTT.

The rearrangement links TRBV6-5 to TRBJ1-2, with D tentatively TRBD1 (6 bases). The germline V gene encodes CDR1 MNHEY and CDR2 SVGAGI. The length of the CDR3 is 14 residues. Deletions cut 7 bases from V and 5 bases from J, with 17 bases between. CDR3 nucleotides: TGTGCCAGCAAGGGGGTACAGACGGGGTATGGCTACACCTTC. This codes for CASKGVQTGYGYTF.

The chain joins TRBV18 to TRBJ2-1; D might be TRBD1 (6 bases). CDR3 length: 15 residues. V was pared by 6 bases and J by 2 bases, with 14 bases between. Germline-derived CDR1 and CDR2 are KGHSH and LQKENI. Written as DNA, the CDR3 is TGTGCCAGCTCGACGGAACAGGGAACCTACAATGAGCAGTTCTTC. Its translation is CASSTEQGTYNEQFF.